These 20 T cell receptor beta chains came from one sample sequenced in a study of shared clonotypes between healthy human individuals. Sequencing used immunoSEQ multiplex PCR; TCRdb keeps in-frame clones, though not all of them. The sample gives roughly 300,000 clones, less than 75% of which show up once; around 9.3% is in the top ten. The sequenced sample consisted of memory CD4+ T cells sorted from blood. Indicated subset: CD45RA-negative fraction. The receptor set was obtained from a man aged 30 to 45 in good health.

The V gene is TRBV23-1, the J gene TRBJ1-1; no firm D call. TRBV23-1 is treated as an ORF (open reading frame) with a function not yet certain. The CDR3 extends over 18 amino acids. V was shortened by 0 bases and J by 1 base, with 18 bases between the two germline ends. In DNA form, the CDR3 reads TGCGCCAGCAGTCAATCGGCCCCCCACCGACCGGGGAACACTGAAGCTTTCTTT. This codes for CASSQSAPHRPGNTEAFF.

This rearrangement joins TRBV6-6 to TRBJ2-5; 9 nucleotides line up with TRBD2. The germline gives CDR1 MNHNY, CDR2 SVGAGI (reference sequence). The CDR3 length is 15 residues. Trimming cost V 7 bases and J 3 bases; bases outside gene matches: 9. CDR3 coding DNA: TGTGCCAGCATCCCGACTAGCGGAGGCGAAGAGACCCAGTACTTC. It yields the protein CASIPTSGGEETQYF.

The chain combines TRBV7-2 with TRBJ2-5; 8 nucleotides agree with TRBD2. Germline CDR1 reads SGHTA; CDR2 reads FQGNSA. This CDR3 region has 19 residues. Trimming cost V 4 bases and J 2 bases; bases outside gene matches: 18. The CDR3 DNA reads as TGTGCCAGCAGCTACTATGCGGGGGGCGGCTTTAACCTACAAGAGACCCAGTACTTC. Its translation: CASSYYAGGGFNLQETQYF. Variable domain in full (rest from reference TRBV7-2 and TRBJ2-5): GAGVSQSPSNKVTEKGKDVELRCDPISGHTALYWYRQSLGQGLEFLIYFQGNSAPDKSGLPSDRFSAERTGGSVSTLTIQRTQQEDSAVYLCASSYYAGGGFNLQETQYFGPGTRLLVL.

This clone showed up just a few times. V is TRBV7-2 and J is TRBJ1-2; no clear D. The V gene's germline CDR1 is SGHTA and CDR2 FQGNSA. The V and J ends lost 3 bases and 3 bases respectively, with 11 bases between them. This CDR3 region has 14 residues. CDR3 region: CASSFLQTYYGYTF. Written as DNA, the CDR3 is TGTGCCAGCAGCTTTCTTCAAACCTACTATGGCTACACCTTC. Full variable domain (outside the CDR3, taken from reference TRBV7-2 and TRBJ1-2): GAGVSQSPSNKVTEKGKDVELRCDPISGHTALYWYRQSLGQGLEFLIYFQGNSAPDKSGLPSDRFSAERTGGSVSTLTIQRTQQEDSAVYLCASSFLQTYYGYTFGSGTRLTVV.

At least ten counts were recorded for this clone. The rearrangement links TRBV4-2 to TRBJ1-1; no clear D. CDR3 size: 12 residues. Germline CDR1 LGHNA, CDR2 YNFKEQ. V lost 2 bases and J 3 bases, leaving 4 bases between the germline ends. CDR3 residues: CASSQQDTEAFF. Here the CDR3 DNA reads TGTGCCAGCAGCCAACAGGACACTGAAGCTTTCTTT.

This chain joins TRBV7-2 and TRBJ1-2, with TRBD1 matching 11 bases. In germline, CDR1 is SGHTA, CDR2 FQGNSA. The CDR3 has 15 residues. Trimming removed 5 bases from V and 7 bases from J; junction bases left unmatched: 9. As DNA, the CDR3 is TGTGCCAGCAGCCGTCGTCGGGACAGGGGGTCTGGCTACACCTTC. It encodes CASSRRRDRGSGYTF.

V gene TRBV10-3 combines with J gene TRBJ2-7; TRBD1 matches at 11 bases. Germline loops: CDR1 ENHRY, CDR2 SYGVKD. The CDR3 spans 12 residues. V dropped 11 bases and J dropped 4; count of bases not matched to a gene: 4. DNA for the CDR3: TGTGCCGTCGGGACAGGGGGTTACGAGCAGTACTTC. Translated, it gives CAVGTGGYEQYF.

This clone appeared many times. This sequence joins TRBV5-1 and TRBJ2-3; 9 bases are shared with TRBD2. J lost 4 bases, V lost 7 bases, and 13 bases had no gene match. This CDR3 is built from 16 residues. Germline V gene data show CDR1 as SGHRS and CDR2 as YFSETQ. The CDR3 DNA follows: TGCGCCAGCCGGATCCTTGCGGGAGGGCCGGCAGATACGCAGTATTTT. Translating it yields CASRILAGGPADTQYF.

The chain is built from TRBV19 and TRBJ2-5; D assignment may be TRBD1 or TRBD2 (5 bases each). The CDR3 spans 14 residues. Trimming took off 3 bases at V and 4 bases at J, with 12 bases between the two ends. Germline values: CDR1 LNHDA, CDR2 SQIVND (reference sequence). DNA for the CDR3: TGTGCCAGTAGTATCCCGGGACGTCCAGAGACCCAGTACTTC. This encodes CASSIPGRPETQYF.

This chain joins TRBV6-1 and TRBJ1-2; no clear D. V lost 5 bases to trimming and J lost 4 bases, with 8 bases between them. CDR1 and CDR2 from the germline V gene are MNHNS and SASEGT. CDR3 length: 12 residues. This CDR3 is CASSLGVYGYTF. The CDR3 coding sequence is TGTGCCAGCAGTCTCGGGGTCTATGGCTACACCTTC.

The J gene is TRBJ2-5, the V gene TRBV7-6; the D is unclear. V lost 0 bases and J 0 bases, leaving 5 bases between the germline ends. This CDR3 has 14 amino acids. Germline lookup yields CDR1 SGHVS and CDR2 FNYEAQ. The DNA of the CDR3 is TGTGCCAGCAGCTTAGCGGTAGACCAAGAGACCCAGTACTTC. Amino acid sequence: CASSLAVDQETQYF.

The rearrangement links TRBV7-2 to TRBJ2-2, with D possibly being TRBD1 (6 bases). CDR3 size: 14 residues. V lost 5 bases and J lost 5, with 12 bases in between. From germline, CDR1 is SGHTA and CDR2 FQGNSA. The CDR3 DNA reads as TGTGCCAGCAGCACCTACAGGGTTACCGGGGAGCTGTTTTTT. Translating it yields CASSTYRVTGELFF.

This chain's CDR3 is CSVTQENTEAFF. Here the CDR3 DNA reads TGCAGCGTCACACAGGAGAACACTGAAGCTTTCTTT. The chain employs TRBV29-1 and TRBJ1-1, with D perhaps TRBD1 (5 bases). The germline gives CDR1 SQVTM, CDR2 ANQGSEA. V was clipped by 6 bases and J by 1 base, with 9 bases between them. CDR3 length equals 12 residues. Based on the CDR3 plus reference TRBV29-1 and TRBJ1-1, the full variable domain is SAVISQKPSRDICQRGTSLTIQCQVDSQVTMMFWYRQQPGQSLTLIATANQGSEATYESGFVIDKFPISRPNLTFSTLTVSNMSPEDSSIYLCSVTQENTEAFFGQGTRLTVV.

The V call is TRBV29-1, the J call TRBJ2-2; TRBD1 is a possible D gene (5 bases). This CDR3 comprises 17 residues. Germline loops: CDR1 SQVTM, CDR2 ANQGSEA. Trimming cost V 5 bases and J 4 bases, with 23 bases left between them. The chain's CDR3 is CSVSKDILSATTGELFF. The DNA for the CDR3 is TGCAGCGTTTCAAAGGACATTCTGTCAGCTACCACCGGGGAGCTGTTTTTT.

About this clone: Just one base apart from a much larger clone, this may be a read error. This chain joins TRBV6-1 and TRBJ2-3; 9 bases fit TRBD1. Per germline, CDR1 MNHNS and CDR2 SASEGT. J was trimmed by 0 bases and V by 6 bases; bases with no gene match: 4. This CDR3 is 15 amino acids long. CDR3 residues: CASSYGQGSTDTQYF. The CDR3 region has the DNA TGTGCCAGCAGCTACGGACAGGGGAGCACAGATACGCAGTATTTT.

V gene TRBV6-1 combines with J gene TRBJ1-5, with 9 bases that match TRBD1. There are 16 residues in the CDR3. V shed 2 bases and J 6 bases; nucleotides not matched to a gene: 8. Per germline, CDR1 MNHNS and CDR2 SASEGT. The CDR3 protein is CASSEIWTGAVQPQHF. In DNA form, the CDR3 reads TGTGCCAGCAGTGAAATCTGGACAGGGGCTGTTCAGCCCCAGCATTTT.

This sequence joins TRBV10-2 and TRBJ2-7; TRBD2 matches 9 bases. CDR3 length: 16 residues. CDR1 and CDR2 (germline): WSHSY, SAAADI. V trimming: 4 bases; J trimming: 0 bases; junction bases outside the gene matches: 7. Here the CDR3 DNA reads TGCGCCAGCAGTGTTCTGCCTAGCGGGACCTCCTACGAGCAGTACTTC. Translating gives CASSVLPSGTSYEQYF.

As to this clone: This clone may be a read error of a much larger clone one base away. The V gene is TRBV7-9, the J gene TRBJ1-4, with 8 bases fitting TRBD1. The junction had 9 bases not matched to a gene; V was cut back by 5 bases and J by 4 bases. Germline CDR1 reads SEHNR; CDR2 reads FQNEAQ (reference sequence). The CDR3 is 16 amino acids. CDR3 nucleotide sequence: TGTGCCAGCAGCCACCTACCTGGACAGGGTAATGAAAAACTGTTTTTT. Its protein product is CASSHLPGQGNEKLFF.

This sequence joins TRBV7-6 and TRBJ2-7; weak D call: TRBD2 (10 bases). The CDR3 has 15 amino acids. Germline CDR1 and CDR2: SGHVS and FNYEAQ. The V end lost 4 bases, the J end lost 6 bases, and 19 bases lay between the germline ends. CDR3 sequence: CASSSGQGLATEQYF. The CDR3 bases are TGTGCCAGCAGCTCGGGACAGGGACTAGCGACCGAGCAGTACTTC.

On this clone itself: A junction boundary mismatches the germline segment, possibly from a read error. The V gene is TRBV7-9, the J gene TRBJ1-2; D remains unclear. The germline CDR1 and CDR2 sequences are SEHNR and FQNEAQ (reference sequence). CDR3 length: 13 amino acids. CDR3 sequence: CASSLQAFDGCTF. In nucleotides, the CDR3 is TGTGCCAGCAGCTTACAGGCCTTCGATGGCTGCACCTTC.